The present T cell receptor (beta chain) was sequenced within a study of blood T cell repertoires in COVID-19 (dated by TCRdb to about 2020). At the level of the whole study: Collaborator samples came from the United States, Italy and Spain and covered acute and convalescent phases of COVID-19. Where available, HLA class I and class II types were obtained from metadata supplied by the sample provider rather than from assay-based typing. The material from the prospective study consisted of cDNA or gDNA derived from T cells, B-cell-depleted T cells, or PBMCs. The samples were drawn from two sources: the first 160 participants of the ongoing ImmuneRACE study, and about 1,300 subjects contributed by 6 global collaborators. Sample metadata almost always included a de-identified subject ID, COVID-19 status, age in years and sex. The repertoires were made available in a free public database intended to serve as a resource for research on the immune response to SARS-CoV-2. Subjects who had been exposed to COVID-19, were actively infected with it, or had recovered from it provided the deeply sampled blood TCRbeta repertoires that made up the dataset.

Here is what the overall study found, with its caveats: The quantity of clinical and demographic metadata differed by source and by participant and was supplied without curation.

Of note for this clone: There is no known antigen for this receptor. Per-nucleotide qualities are absent, and no much larger clonotype sits a single base away.

The immunoSEQ Assay, a bias-controlled multiplex PCR, was used to amplify TCRbeta CDR3 regions from genomic DNA. Regarding the original processing steps: Nucleated cell counts per sample were estimated from amplification of reference gene primers within the assay. To quantify the absolute abundance of each unique TCRbeta CDR3 rearrangement, sequence reads were collapsed and filtered. For each sample, productive Simpson clonality was calculated as the square root of Simpson's diversity index across productive rearrangements. TCRdb took this table from immuneACCESS and kept in-frame rearrangements with V and J called. Such tables lack part of the clones; where checked against another copy, unresolved V genes explain under half of the gap, and the rest is unexplained. Clone size and V and J calls were adopted from that table, with D and trimming inferred from the DNA. Within this sample are over 90,000 clones, with approximately 78% of them counted one time only. The biggest ten clones account for about 7% of the sample.

Each collaborating institution followed its own protocols to collect whole blood in K2EDTA tubes. For TCRbeta analysis, collaborators shipped samples as frozen whole blood, isolated PBMCs, or DNA extracted from either of those sample types. Taken from the germline V gene (reference sequence), the CDR1 and CDR2 loops are DFQATT and SNEGSKA. The CDR3 starts with the cysteine, ends with the phenylalanine, and has 14 residues. The kept DNA is CDR3 alone, 42 bases in frame from the first base. From V the trimming removes 3 bases and from J it removes 5 bases, while the gene matches leave 3 bases of the junction unaccounted for.

This sequence originates from a middle-aged man with active or convalescent COVID-19. The receptor chain draws on TRBV20-1 and TRBJ2-2, with TRBD1 matching 10 junction bases. The sequencing input was peripheral blood. The nucleotide sequence is TGCAGTGCTAGTCGGGGACAGGGGACCGGGGAGCTGTTTTTT. It is translated as CSASRGQGTGELFF.